This T cell receptor beta chain was documented in a study of cytomegalovirus exposure and HLA in healthy donors. The repertoire was sequenced with immunoSEQ multiplex PCR; TCRdb's copy has only in-frame clones and lacks some. The data contain 150,000 to 200,000 clones, 86% of them singletons. V trimming: 1 base; J trimming: 4 bases; junction bases outside the gene matches: 6. The CDR3 totals 15 residues. Germline values: CDR1 MNHEY, CDR2 SVGAGI. The donors belonged to the roughly 110-subject validation cohort, separate from the roughly 650-subject first cohort. The material sequenced was PBMCs. This receptor was identified in a man in his late teens or twenties in good health and CMV-seropositive. This rearrangement joins TRBV6-5 to TRBJ1-2, with 7 bases identical to TRBD1. CDR3 loop: CASSYYRDSLYGYTF. The CDR3 coding sequence is TGTGCCAGCAGTTACTACCGGGACAGCCTCTATGGCTACACCTTC.